This TCR beta chain was sequenced in a study of shared clonotypes between healthy human individuals. Background on the study: Participating donors consisted of a couple of women and three men aged 18 to 49. Study-wide points: At large depth, rarefaction still showed sorted-subset sequencing to be incomplete.

V was clipped by 6 bases and J by 3 bases; unmatched bases: 8. The CDR3 length is 15 residues. Germline loops: CDR1 SQVTM, CDR2 ANQGSEA. Naive CD8 isolation took CD45RO-negative cells positively selected for CCR7 and excluded terminally differentiated effector memory CD45RA+ cells. The table lists this clone with a count of one. What it binds is not known. An even split of each subset's genomic DNA across several immunoSEQ plates was performed. TCRdb keeps only in-frame clones here, not all; method: immunoSEQ multiplex PCR. This table has over 2 million clones, about 94% appearing once. This sequence originates from a man younger than 30 in good health. Sequencing was done on a sample of naive CD8+ T cells sorted from blood. The V gene is TRBV29-1, the J gene TRBJ2-1, with 10 bases aligning to TRBD1. In DNA, the CDR3 is TGCAGCGTAATGAGGTGGGACAGGGGCTACAATGAGCAGTTCTTC. Translation: CSVMRWDRGYNEQFF.